One and the same sample provided the 13 T cell receptor beta chains below, sequenced in a study of T cell clonality in common variable immunodeficiency. The method was immunoSEQ multiplex PCR; TCRdb's version includes in-frame clones alone and lacks a portion of them. The sample has under 65,000 clones, none seen only once. The sequencing input was peripheral blood mononuclear cells. The receptors originated from a person aged 18 to 75 in good health.

At least ten counts were recorded for this clone. The read is 3 residues too short to cover the CDR3 end, so that end is filled in from the germline J gene. The chain joins TRBV29-1 to TRBJ2-1; 9 positions agree with TRBD2. Germline loops: CDR1 SQVTM, CDR2 ANQGSEA. This CDR3 contains 16 residues. The CDR3 bases that were read are TGCAGTTATTTAGCGGGAGATCCCTCGGCCTACAATGAG. Protein sequence: CSYLAGDPSAYNE. The entire CDR3 reads CSYLAGDPSAYNEQFF.

This clone was counted between two and nine times. The read finishes 3 residues shy of the CDR3 end, and the germline J gene is used to complete it. The gene calls are TRBV5-1 and TRBJ2-3; 8 nucleotides match TRBD2. V shed 0 bases, J shed 4 bases, and the junction held 4 bases outside the gene matches. CDR1 is SGHRS and CDR2 is YFSETQ in the germline V gene. This CDR3 spans 15 amino acids. This chain's CDR3 is CASSLGAGAADTQYF. The part of the CDR3 DNA that was read is TGCGCCAGCAGCTTGGGAGCGGGGGCGGCAGATACG.

This clone was detected ten times or more. The read ends 3 residues early relative to the CDR3; the germline J gene fills the gap. This chain joins TRBV7-9 and TRBJ1-6; 8 bases fit TRBD1. In germline, CDR1 is SEHNR, CDR2 FQNEAQ (reference sequence). V trimming: 2 bases; J trimming: 7 bases; junction bases outside the gene matches: 4. This CDR3 is 15 amino acids long. CDR3 DNA (partial): TGTGCCAGCAGCTTATGGACAGGGAGGAATTCACCC. Protein product: CASSLWTGRNSP. The entire CDR3 is CASSLWTGRNSPLHF.

This clone was picked up many times. The read is 3 residues too short to cover the CDR3 end, so that end is filled in from the germline J gene. The genes are TRBV12-3 or TRBV12-4 and TRBJ2-3; TRBD1 matches at 9 bases. This CDR3 region has 16 residues. The V gene end was trimmed by 7 bases and the J gene end by 3 bases; junction bases not matched to a gene: 11. This CDR3 reads CASTPGTGYVTDTQYF. The covered CDR3 bases are TGTGCCAGCACTCCCGGGACAGGGTATGTTACAGATACG.

Ten or more counts support this clone. Other DNA sequences within the sample encode an identical CDR3. The sequenced CDR3 bases are TGCGCCAGCAGCCTGGGACTAGCGGGAGTCACCGGGGAG. This sequence encodes CASSLGLAGVTGE. The whole CDR3 is CASSLGLAGVTGELFF. V gene TRBV5-1 combines with J gene TRBJ2-2; 14 nucleotides line up with TRBD2. The read is 3 residues too short to cover the CDR3 end, so that end is filled in from the germline J gene. Trimming cost V 4 bases and J 4 bases; bases outside gene matches: 3. CDR1 and CDR2 (germline): SGHRS, YFSETQ. This CDR3 has 16 amino acids.

This clone was observed many times. The missing CDR3 end, 3 residues past where the read stops, is filled in from the germline J gene. The chain employs TRBV6-2 or TRBV6-3 and TRBJ2-5; 7 bases are shared with TRBD1. The V segment lost 8 bases and the J segment 3 bases; nucleotides outside the gene matches: 6. The V gene's germline CDR1 is MNHEY and CDR2 SVGEGT. The CDR3 runs to 13 residues. Here the CDR3 reads CASGDRAEETQYF. CDR3 DNA (partial): TGTGCCAGCGGAGACAGGGCGGAAGAGACC.

This clone was counted many times. The read falls 3 residues short of the CDR3 end, and the missing part is taken from the germline J gene. The rearrangement links TRBV20-1 to TRBJ1-1; the match to TRBD1 covers 9 bases. J was trimmed by 6 bases and V by 6 bases; bases with no gene match: 11. The CDR3 contains 14 residues. CDR1 and CDR2 from the germline V gene are DFQATT and SNEGSKA (reference sequence). CDR3 in amino acids: CSALPGTGIAEAFF. The CDR3 bases that were read are TGCAGTGCACTCCCCGGGACAGGGATCGCTGAA.

A few counts support this clone. Read data end 3 residues before the CDR3 end; the end is taken from the germline J gene. The chain couples TRBV6-1 to TRBJ2-3, with D unresolved. The V gene's germline CDR1 is MNHNS and CDR2 SASEGT. CDR3 length: 16 amino acids. The CDR3 sequence: CASSEAWVSSNQPQYF. Partial CDR3 DNA: TGTGCCAGCAGTGAAGCCTGGGTTAGTAGCAATCAGCCG.

This clone was found many times. Sequencing ends 3 residues short of the CDR3 end; the germline J gene provides the rest. The genes are TRBV19 and TRBJ2-2; D uncertain. Trimming shortened V by 3 bases and J by 6 bases, and 11 bases separated the two germline ends. Germline-derived CDR1 and CDR2 are LNHDA and SQIVND (reference sequence). The CDR3 loop spans 14 amino acids. The CDR3 region is CASSIPSGSGELFF. The sequenced part of the CDR3 DNA is TGTGCCAGTAGTATCCCTAGTGGATCCGGGGAG.

This clone was seen at least ten times. The CDR3 extends 3 residues past the end of the read, so its final part is completed from the germline J gene. V gene TRBV20-1 combines with J gene TRBJ1-4; 7 nucleotides match TRBD1. Trimming at V came to 5 bases and at J to 8 bases, leaving 8 bases not matched to a gene. This CDR3 has 13 amino acids. Germline V CDR1 and CDR2: DFQATT, SNEGSKA (reference sequence). This CDR3 reads CSARRGREEKLFF. CDR3 bases read: TGCAGTGCTCGAAGGGGGCGCGAAGAAAAA.

This clone was found many times. Coverage ceases 3 residues before the CDR3 finishes, and the germline J gene fills in the end. The V and J genes are TRBV20-1 and TRBJ2-3, with TRBD2 matching 13 bases. The CDR3 contains 16 residues. The germline V gene encodes CDR1 DFQATT and CDR2 SNEGSKA (reference sequence). CDR3 DNA (partial): TGCAGTGCTTCGCCGGGACTAGCGGGGCTAATTCAAGCG. Translating it yields CSASPGLAGLIQA. The full CDR3 protein is CSASPGLAGLIQAQYF.

This clone was counted ten times or more. The read ends 3 residues shy of where the CDR3 ends; the end is completed using the germline J gene. This rearrangement joins TRBV20-1 to TRBJ2-3; 7 bases are a match to TRBD2. J was trimmed by 0 bases and V by 4 bases; bases with no gene match: 4. This CDR3 contains 14 residues. Germline CDR1 reads DFQATT; CDR2 reads SNEGSKA (reference sequence). The covered CDR3 bases are TGCAGTGCTACCGGGACTACTAGCACAGATACG. It is translated as CSATGTTSTDT. From start to end, the CDR3 is CSATGTTSTDTQYF.

This clone was counted many times. Coverage ceases 3 residues before the CDR3 finishes, and the germline J gene fills in the end. The rearrangement uses TRBV5-4 and TRBJ1-1, with 7 bases fitting TRBD1. With 2 bases clipped from V and 6 bases from J, the junction kept 7 bases outside the gene matches. This CDR3 spans 14 amino acids. Germline CDR1 and CDR2: SGHNT and YYREEE (reference sequence). Here the CDR3 reads CASSFDRERPEAFF. The sequenced CDR3 bases are TGTGCCAGCAGCTTCGACAGGGAAAGGCCTGAA.